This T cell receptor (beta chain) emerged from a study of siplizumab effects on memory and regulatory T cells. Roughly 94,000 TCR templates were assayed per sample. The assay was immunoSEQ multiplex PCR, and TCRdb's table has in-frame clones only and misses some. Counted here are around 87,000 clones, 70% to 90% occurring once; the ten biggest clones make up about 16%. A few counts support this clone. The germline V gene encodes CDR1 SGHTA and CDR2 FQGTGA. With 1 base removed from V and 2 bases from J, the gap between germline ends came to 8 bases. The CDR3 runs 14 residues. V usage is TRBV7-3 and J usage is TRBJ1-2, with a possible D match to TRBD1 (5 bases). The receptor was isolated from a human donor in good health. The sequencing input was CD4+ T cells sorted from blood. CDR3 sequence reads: CASSLNPGNYGYTF. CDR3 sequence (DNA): TGTGCCAGCAGCTTAAATCCAGGGAACTATGGCTACACCTTC.